The entry below describes one TCR beta chain. The antigen remains unidentified. The table came from immunoSEQ multiplex PCR; TCRdb's copy has only in-frame clones and leaves some out. The profile shows some 100,000 clones, around nine tenths of them singletons. The data originate from a study of PD-1 blockade in classical Hodgkin lymphoma. Study-wide points: By C4D1, diversity of CD4+ TCRs had risen significantly, whereas that of CD8+ TCRs had not. Similar baseline diversity was found in complete responders and newly diagnosed patients. Reports indicated that newly diagnosed patients had lower baseline TCR diversity than healthy donors did. Those starting nivolumab under 1 year post-ASCT were excluded.

Every single patient, without exception, relapsed after autologous stem cell transplantation, and brentuximab vedotin exposure varied. Looked up from germline, CDR1 is SGHTA and CDR2 is FQGNSA. This CDR3 has 13 amino acids. V dropped 4 bases and J dropped 7 bases, with 13 bases sitting between them. The source was peripheral blood mononuclear cells (PBMCs), collected before the second cycle of nivolumab. The sequence derives from a human donor with classical Hodgkin lymphoma. The genes are TRBV7-2 and TRBJ1-2; D is undetermined. The DNA for the CDR3 is TGTGCCAGCAGCTCCTTTCAAGTCGGTGGCTACACCTTC. This encodes CASSSFQVGGYTF. Combining the CDR3 with reference TRBV7-2 and TRBJ1-2 gives the whole variable domain GAGVSQSPSNKVTEKGKDVELRCDPISGHTALYWYRQSLGQGLEFLIYFQGNSAPDKSGLPSDRFSAERTGGSVSTLTIQRTQQEDSAVYLCASSSFQVGGYTFGSGTRLTVV.